This T cell receptor beta chain was identified during a study of blood T cell repertoires in COVID-19. Study-level background: The United States, Italy and Spain provided the acute and convalescent COVID-19 samples. PBMCs, B-cell-depleted T cells, or T cells provided the cDNA or gDNA that made up the material.

The CDR3 totals 16 residues. The germline CDR1 and CDR2 sequences are SGHVS and FNYEAQ. V shed 5 bases and J shed 6 bases, with 19 bases lying between them. In the original workflow: The authors estimated nucleated cell counts from reference gene primer amplification. TCRdb's copy holds only in-frame clones and misses some; the assay was immunoSEQ multiplex PCR. V and J calls and clone size follow that table, whereas D and trimming were derived from the DNA. The sample carries 90,000 or so clones, around 87% recorded once. The chain uses TRBV7-6 and TRBJ2-2; D may be TRBD2 (6 bases). The receptor's source is a human donor in a cohort sampled during active COVID-19. Sequencing was done on a sample of peripheral blood. The DNA of the CDR3 is TGTGCCAGCAGCCGAGGGGCGGGGACCGTCGCCGGGGAGCTGTTTTTT. Translating it yields CASSRGAGTVAGELFF. The full variable domain, rest sourced from reference TRBV7-6 and TRBJ2-2, is GAGVSQSPRYKVTKRGQDVALRCDPISGHVSLYWYRQALGQGPEFLTYFNYEAQQDKSGLPNDRFSAERPEGSISTLTIQRTEQRDSAMYRCASSRGAGTVAGELFFGEGSRLTVL.